Listed below are T cell receptor beta chains from one sample, sequenced in a study of response to subunit inactivated influenza vaccine. TCRdb processed the RT-PCR reads anew with MiXCR; each CDR3 protein has one entry. The sample consists of fewer than 600,000 distinct CDR3 sequences, roughly 7.6% of them appearing once. The material sequenced was PBMCs from blood, taken roughly 24 months after vaccination. Receptor source: a man between 50 and 69 years old who received an inactivated influenza vaccine. Both conserved end residues are part of each CDR3. Fields, in order: J gene, CDR3 length, V gene, CDR3 protein.

>TRBJ2-7|12|TRBV29-1
CSVEQSSYEQYF
>TRBJ1-4|15|TRBV7-2
CASSLVAAYNEKLFF
>TRBJ2-5|13|TRBV12-3/TRBV12-4
CASSGGHQETRYF
>TRBJ2-1|16|TRBV5-1
CASSSEAGLIYNEQFF
>TRBJ2-3|15|TRBV18
CASSPGTGGRDTQYF
>TRBJ1-1|15|TRBV10-3
CAISDVGARNTEAFF
>TRBJ2-3|16|TRBV27
CASSTGQGVGTDTQYF
>TRBJ2-7|15|TRBV4-1
CASSQGPSERYEQYF
>TRBJ1-5|13|TRBV4-2
CASSPTSNQPQHF
>TRBJ2-7|16|TRBV11-2
CASSLGMGQMLYEQYF
>TRBJ1-2|14|TRBV7-9
CASSLETGGRGYTF
>TRBJ1-2|12|TRBV5-4
CASSSKGDGYTF
>TRBJ2-1|16|TRBV3-1
CASSQPLAGVPRGQFF
>TRBJ2-2|13|TRBV21-1
CASRFGSKGELFF
>TRBJ1-1|15|TRBV7-9
CASSPPTGVNTEAFF
>TRBJ2-1|15|TRBV5-1
CASTPAGGTYNEQFF
>TRBJ2-1|18|TRBV27
CASSSQIPTSGKDNEQFF
>TRBJ2-2|15|TRBV28
CASSFVGGDSGELFF
>TRBJ1-1|16|TRBV4-1
CASSQEGAMMNTEAFF
>TRBJ2-7|14|TRBV6-2/TRBV6-3
CASPPDRGPNEQYF
>TRBJ2-1|13|TRBV11-2
CASSLWVSNEQFF
>TRBJ1-1|13|TRBV30
CAWGVGGHTEAFF
>TRBJ2-7|14|TRBV12-3/TRBV12-4
CASNVGPPPYEQYF
>TRBJ2-7|13|TRBV20-1
CSARGVSPWEQYF
>TRBJ2-2|15|TRBV5-5
CASSLSVQNTGELFF
>TRBJ2-7|13|TRBV20-1
CSALAGGSGEQYF